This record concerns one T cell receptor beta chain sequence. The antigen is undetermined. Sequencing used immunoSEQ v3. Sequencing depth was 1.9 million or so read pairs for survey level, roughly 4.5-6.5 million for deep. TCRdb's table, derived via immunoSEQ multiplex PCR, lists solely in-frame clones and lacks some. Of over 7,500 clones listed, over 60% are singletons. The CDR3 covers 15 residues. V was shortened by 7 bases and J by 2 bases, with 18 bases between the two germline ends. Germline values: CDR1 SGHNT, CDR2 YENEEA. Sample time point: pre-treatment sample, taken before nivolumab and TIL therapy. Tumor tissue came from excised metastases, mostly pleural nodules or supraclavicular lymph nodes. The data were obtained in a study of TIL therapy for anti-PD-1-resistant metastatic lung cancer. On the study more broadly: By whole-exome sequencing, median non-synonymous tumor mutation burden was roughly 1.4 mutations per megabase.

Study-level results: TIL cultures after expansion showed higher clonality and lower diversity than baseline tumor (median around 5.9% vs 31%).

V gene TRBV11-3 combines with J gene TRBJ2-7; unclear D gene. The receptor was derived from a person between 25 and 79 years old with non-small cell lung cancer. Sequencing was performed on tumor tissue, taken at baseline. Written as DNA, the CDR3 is TGTGCCAGCAACCATGGCGGTCCTACCCCCTACGAGCAGTACTTC. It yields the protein CASNHGGPTPYEQYF.